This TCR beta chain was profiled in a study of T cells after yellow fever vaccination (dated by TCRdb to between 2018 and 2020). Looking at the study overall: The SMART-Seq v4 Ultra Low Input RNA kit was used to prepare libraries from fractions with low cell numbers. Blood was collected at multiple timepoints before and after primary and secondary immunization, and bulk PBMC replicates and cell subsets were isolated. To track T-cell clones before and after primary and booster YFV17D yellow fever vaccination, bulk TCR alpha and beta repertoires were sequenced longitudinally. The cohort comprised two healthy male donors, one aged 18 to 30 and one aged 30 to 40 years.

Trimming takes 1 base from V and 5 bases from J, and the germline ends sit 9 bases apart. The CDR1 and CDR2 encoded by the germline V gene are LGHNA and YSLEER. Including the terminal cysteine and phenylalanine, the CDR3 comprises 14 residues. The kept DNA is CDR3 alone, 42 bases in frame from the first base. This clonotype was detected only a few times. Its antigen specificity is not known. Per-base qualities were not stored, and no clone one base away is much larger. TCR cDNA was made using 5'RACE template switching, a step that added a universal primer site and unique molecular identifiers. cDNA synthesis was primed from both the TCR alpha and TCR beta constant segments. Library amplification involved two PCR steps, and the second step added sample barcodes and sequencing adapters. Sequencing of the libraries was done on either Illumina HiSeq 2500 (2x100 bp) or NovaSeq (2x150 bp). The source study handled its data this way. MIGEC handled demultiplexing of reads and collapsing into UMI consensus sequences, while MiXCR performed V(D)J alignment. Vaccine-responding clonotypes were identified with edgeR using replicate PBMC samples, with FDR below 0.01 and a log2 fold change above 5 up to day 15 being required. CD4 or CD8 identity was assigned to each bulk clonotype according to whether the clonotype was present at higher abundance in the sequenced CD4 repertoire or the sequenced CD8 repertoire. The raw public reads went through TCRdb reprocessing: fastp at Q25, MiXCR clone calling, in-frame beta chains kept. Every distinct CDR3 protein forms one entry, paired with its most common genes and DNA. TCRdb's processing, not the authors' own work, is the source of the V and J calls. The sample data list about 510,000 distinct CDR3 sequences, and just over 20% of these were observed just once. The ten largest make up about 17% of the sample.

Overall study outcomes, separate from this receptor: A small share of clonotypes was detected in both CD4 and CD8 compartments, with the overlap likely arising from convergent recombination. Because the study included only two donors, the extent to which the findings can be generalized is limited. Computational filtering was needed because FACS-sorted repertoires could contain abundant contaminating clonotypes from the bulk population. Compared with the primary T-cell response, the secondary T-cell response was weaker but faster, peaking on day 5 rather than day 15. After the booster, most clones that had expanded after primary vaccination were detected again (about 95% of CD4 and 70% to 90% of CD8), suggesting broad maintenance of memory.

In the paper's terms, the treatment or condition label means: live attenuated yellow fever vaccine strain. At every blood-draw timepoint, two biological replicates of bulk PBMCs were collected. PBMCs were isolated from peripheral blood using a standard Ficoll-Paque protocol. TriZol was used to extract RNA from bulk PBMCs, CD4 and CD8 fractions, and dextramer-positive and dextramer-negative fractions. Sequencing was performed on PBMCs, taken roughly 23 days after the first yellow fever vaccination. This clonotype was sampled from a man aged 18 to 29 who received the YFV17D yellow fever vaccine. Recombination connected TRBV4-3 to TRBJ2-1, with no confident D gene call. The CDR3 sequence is CASSQVSSDNEQFF. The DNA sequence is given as TGCGCCAGCAGCCAAGTCAGCAGCGACAATGAGCAGTTCTTC.